Below are 19 T cell receptor beta chains sequenced from a single sample in a study of Ad26.COV2.S vaccination and SARS-CoV-2 variants. Documented treatment: some 20 received Ad26.COV2.S at low or high dose, single or two shots; about 5 received placebo; per-sample allocation not given. Samples analyzed were those drawn on day 63 after the first vaccine or placebo injection. Sequencing was performed with immunoSEQ multiplex PCR; in TCRdb, only in-frame clones are kept and a portion is missing. The profile shows fewer than 400,000 clones, 85% of them singletons. The sample consisted of peripheral blood, taken in a trial of Ad26.COV2.S vaccine versus placebo. All receptors come from a person between 18 and 65 years old who received the Ad26.COV2.S COVID-19 vaccine or a placebo.

This clone was counted only a few times. In nucleotides, the CDR3 is TGTGCCAGCAGCTCACGATCCCATTACAGGCTAACTAATGAAAAACTGTTTTTT. It specifies CASSSRSHYRLTNEKLFF. V usage is TRBV5-6 and J usage is TRBJ1-4; maybe TRBD1 (5 bases). The V end was cut by 3 bases, the J end by 1 base, with 19 bases between. This CDR3 comprises 18 residues. CDR1 and CDR2 from the germline V gene are SGHDT and YYEEEE.

The rearrangement joins TRBV28 to TRBJ1-4; D remains ambiguous. The CDR3 extends over 12 amino acids. V was trimmed by 7 bases and J by 7 bases, leaving 10 bases between them. Germline CDR1 and CDR2: MDHEN and SYDVKM. CDR3 coding DNA: TGTGCCAGCACCGCCCGGGGTGAAAAACTGTTTTTT. This codes for CASTARGEKLFF.

Only a few counts were recorded for this clone. The chain is built from TRBV9 and TRBJ2-7; TRBD2 aligns across 7 bases. From germline, CDR1 is SGDLS and CDR2 YYNGEE. CDR3 size: 15 residues. The V and J ends lost 0 bases and 1 base, in that order; junction bases with no gene match: 4. In DNA form, the CDR3 reads TGTGCCAGCAGCGTAGGGGACGGGGGGTCCTACGAGCAGTACTTC. It is translated as CASSVGDGGSYEQYF.

V is TRBV29-1 and J is TRBJ1-1, with D maybe TRBD1 (6 bases). The length of the CDR3 is 14 residues. Trimming cost V 1 base and J 3 bases, with 12 bases left between them. CDR1 SQVTM and CDR2 ANQGSEA come from the germline V gene. The CDR3 here is CSVEASPGDTEAFF. CDR3 coding DNA: TGCAGCGTTGAAGCCTCCCCAGGGGACACTGAAGCTTTCTTT. Supplemented by reference TRBV29-1 and TRBJ1-1, the full variable domain reads SAVISQKPSRDICQRGTSLTIQCQVDSQVTMMFWYRQQPGQSLTLIATANQGSEATYESGFVIDKFPISRPNLTFSTLTVSNMSPEDSSIYLCSVEASPGDTEAFFGQGTRLTVV.

The chain joins TRBV27 to TRBJ2-5, with 16 bases that match TRBD2. CDR3 length: 19 residues. Germline trimming cut 7 bases from V and 2 bases from J; bases unmatched to any gene: 13. Germline lookup yields CDR1 MNHEY and CDR2 SMNVEV (reference sequence). CDR3 protein: CASKTSGTSGGARQETQYF. The CDR3 DNA sequence: TGTGCCAGCAAAACTTCCGGGACTAGCGGGGGGGCGCGGCAAGAGACCCAGTACTTC.

The rearrangement links TRBV6-1 to TRBJ2-7, with TRBD2 as a possible D gene (5 bases). V was trimmed by 2 bases and J by 4 bases, leaving 12 bases between them. The V gene's germline CDR1 is MNHNS and CDR2 SASEGT. This CDR3 contains 14 residues. CDR3 amino acids: CASSEMRESYEQYF. CDR3 DNA: TGTGCCAGCAGTGAAATGAGGGAGAGTTACGAGCAGTACTTC.

The chain has TRBV6-1 and TRBJ2-7, with D possibly TRBD1 on 6 matching bases. The CDR3 has 15 amino acids. Per the germline V gene, CDR1 is MNHNS and CDR2 is SASEGT. Trimming took 1 base from V and 4 from J, leaving 14 bases between them. The CDR3 loop is CASSEGVGQIYEQYF. CDR3 coding DNA: TGTGCCAGCAGTGAAGGCGTCGGACAGATATACGAGCAGTACTTC.

The chain employs TRBV28 and TRBJ2-2, with D tentatively TRBD1 (5 bases). Trimming cost V 4 bases and J 1 base, with 10 bases left between them. The length of the CDR3 is 15 residues. Germline V gene data show CDR1 as MDHEN and CDR2 as SYDVKM. This chain's CDR3 is CASSYRGQNTGELFF. CDR3 in DNA: TGTGCCAGCAGTTACAGAGGACAGAACACCGGGGAGCTGTTTTTT.

The gene calls are TRBV2 and TRBJ2-2, with 8 positions matching TRBD1. After removal of 6 bases from V and 0 bases from J, the junction contained 3 bases not matched to a gene. The CDR3 is 15 residues long. Germline V gene lookup returns CDR1 SNHLY and CDR2 FYNNEI. The CDR3 coding sequence is TGTGCCAGCAGGCCGGGACAGGCGAACACCGGGGAGCTGTTTTTT. Amino acids: CASRPGQANTGELFF.

The chain is built from TRBV5-1 and TRBJ2-1; 12 nucleotides agree with TRBD2. The CDR3 loop spans 16 amino acids. Trimming took 3 bases from V and 4 from J; bases not matched to a gene: 5. Germline V gene sequence: CDR1 SGHRS, CDR2 YFSETQ. The CDR3: CASSSASGGAYNEQFF. Written as DNA, the CDR3 is TGCGCCAGCAGCTCTGCTAGCGGGGGGGCATACAATGAGCAGTTCTTC.

As DNA, the CDR3 is TGTGCCAGTACCCGGACAGGTCTCGCCAAAAACATTCAGTACTTC. Amino acid sequence: CASTRTGLAKNIQYF. The chain carries TRBV19 and TRBJ2-4; 7 bases match TRBD1. Unmatched junction bases numbered 7, after V lost 7 bases and J lost 1 base. This CDR3 is 15 amino acids long. From germline, CDR1 is LNHDA and CDR2 SQIVND (reference sequence).

The gene calls are TRBV19 and TRBJ1-4, with TRBD1 matching over 7 bases. J was trimmed by 5 bases and V by 3 bases; bases with no gene match: 6. CDR3 length: 15 residues. Per the germline V gene, CDR1 is LNHDA and CDR2 is SQIVND (reference sequence). The chain's CDR3 is CASSMWDSDNEKLFF. DNA of the CDR3: TGTGCCAGTAGTATGTGGGACAGTGACAATGAAAAACTGTTTTTT.

This chain uses TRBV25-1 with TRBJ2-2; D not resolved. V was trimmed by 6 bases and J by 5 bases, leaving 4 bases between them. Germline-derived CDR1 and CDR2 are MGHDK and SYGVNS. The CDR3 extends over 11 amino acids. DNA of the CDR3: TGTGCCAGCAGACTAACCGGGGAGCTGTTTTTT. Amino acid sequence: CASRLTGELFF.

V and J are TRBV25-1 and TRBJ1-2, with no clear D. V dropped 5 bases and J dropped 4 bases, with 11 bases sitting between them. The germline gives CDR1 MGHDK, CDR2 SYGVNS. This CDR3 region has 13 residues. CDR3 nucleotides: TGTGCCAGCAGTACCGCGGCAGGCTATGGCTACACCTTC. Translation gives CASSTAAGYGYTF.

To note about this clone: This sample also contains other DNA sequences that code for the same CDR3. This chain uses TRBV28 with TRBJ2-7; D uncertain. CDR1 is MDHEN, CDR2 SYDVKM, per germline. This CDR3 is 11 amino acids long. Trimming removed 6 bases from V and 3 bases from J, with 6 bases in between. CDR3 residues: CASSSNYEQYF. The CDR3 DNA reads TGTGCCAGCAGCAGCAACTACGAGCAGTACTTC.

The CDR3 DNA is TGTGCCAGCAGTCCCAGCGAGGGGTTAGGGTATGGCGCTGAAGCTTTCTTT. It encodes CASSPSEGLGYGAEAFF. The rearrangement uses TRBV28 and TRBJ1-1, with D maybe TRBD1 (5 bases). The CDR3 has 17 residues. The V end lost 5 bases, the J end lost 6 bases, and 25 bases lay between the germline ends. CDR1 MDHEN and CDR2 SYDVKM come from the germline V gene.

Notes on this clone: In the same sample, other DNA sequences code for this CDR3. V and J are TRBV25-1 and TRBJ2-1; weak D call: TRBD1 (6 bases). The V gene lost 6 bases and the J gene lost 4 bases, with 7 bases spanning the gap. CDR1 MGHDK and CDR2 SYGVNS come from the germline V gene. CDR3 size: 12 residues. The CDR3 loop is CASRDRYNEQFF. The CDR3 DNA is TGTGCCAGCAGAGACAGGTACAATGAGCAGTTCTTC.

This clone was counted a few times. Here the CDR3 reads CASSPRQGFMNTEAFF. The CDR3 DNA reads as TGTGCCAGCAGCCCCAGACAGGGTTTTATGAACACTGAAGCTTTCTTT. The chain combines TRBV3-1 (or the pseudogene TRBV3-2) with TRBJ1-1, with TRBD1 identical over 7 bases. This CDR3 has 16 amino acids. Looked up from germline, CDR1 is LGHDT and CDR2 is YNNKEL (reference sequence). After removal of 4 bases from V and 0 bases from J, the junction contained 8 bases not matched to a gene.

The J gene is TRBJ2-1, the V gene TRBV7-3; TRBD2 matches 8 bases. V gave up 3 bases and J gave up 8 bases; unmatched junction bases: 6. The germline CDR1 and CDR2 sequences are SGHTA and FQGTGA. The CDR3 contains 14 residues. The CDR3 coding sequence is TGTGCCAGCAGCTTGGCGGGGGGCTTCGATGAGCAGTTCTTC. Translating it yields CASSLAGGFDEQFF.